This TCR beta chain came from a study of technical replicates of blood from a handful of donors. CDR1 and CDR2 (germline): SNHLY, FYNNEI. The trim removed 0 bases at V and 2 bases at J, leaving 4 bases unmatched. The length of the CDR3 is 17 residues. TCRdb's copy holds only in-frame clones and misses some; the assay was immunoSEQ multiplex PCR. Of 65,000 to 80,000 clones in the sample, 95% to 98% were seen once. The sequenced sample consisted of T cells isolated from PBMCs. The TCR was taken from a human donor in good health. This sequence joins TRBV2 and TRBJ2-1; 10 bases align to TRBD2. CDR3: CASSEAIAGGPYNEQFF. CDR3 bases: TGTGCCAGCAGTGAAGCTATAGCGGGAGGTCCCTACAATGAGCAGTTCTTC.